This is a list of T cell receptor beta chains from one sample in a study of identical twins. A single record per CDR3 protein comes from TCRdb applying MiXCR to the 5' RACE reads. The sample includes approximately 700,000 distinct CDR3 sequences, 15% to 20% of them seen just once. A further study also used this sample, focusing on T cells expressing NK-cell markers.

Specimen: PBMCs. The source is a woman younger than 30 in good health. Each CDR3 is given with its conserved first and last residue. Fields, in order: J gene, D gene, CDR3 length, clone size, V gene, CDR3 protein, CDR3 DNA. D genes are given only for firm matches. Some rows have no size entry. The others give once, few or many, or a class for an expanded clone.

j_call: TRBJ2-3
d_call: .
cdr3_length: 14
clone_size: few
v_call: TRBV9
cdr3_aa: CASSLSGDLVPQYF
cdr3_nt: TGTGCCAGCAGCCTTTCCGGGGACCTTGTACCGCAGTATTTT

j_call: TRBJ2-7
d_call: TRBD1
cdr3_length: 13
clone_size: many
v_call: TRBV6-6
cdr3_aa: CASSRGQGGEQYF
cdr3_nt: TGTGCCAGCAGTAGGGGACAGGGCGGCGAGCAGTACTTC

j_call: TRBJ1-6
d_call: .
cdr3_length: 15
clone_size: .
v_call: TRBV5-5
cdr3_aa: CASSLDALGGSPLHF
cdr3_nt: TGTGCCAGCAGCTTGGACGCCCTAGGGGGTTCACCCCTCCACTTT

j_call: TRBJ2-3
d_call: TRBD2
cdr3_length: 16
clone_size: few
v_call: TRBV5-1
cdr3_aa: CASSLGLAELTDTQYF
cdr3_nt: TGCGCCAGCAGCTTAGGACTAGCGGAGCTCACAGATACGCAGTATTTT

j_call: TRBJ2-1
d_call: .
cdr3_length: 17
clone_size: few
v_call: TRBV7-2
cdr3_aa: CASSLVWRGPSYNEQFF
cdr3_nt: TGTGCCAGCAGCTTAGTCTGGCGGGGGCCGTCCTACAATGAGCAGTTCTTC

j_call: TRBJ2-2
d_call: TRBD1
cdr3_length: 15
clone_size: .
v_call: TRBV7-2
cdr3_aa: CASSFRTGGTGELFF
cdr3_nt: TGTGCCAGCAGCTTCCGGACAGGGGGAACCGGGGAGCTGTTTTTT

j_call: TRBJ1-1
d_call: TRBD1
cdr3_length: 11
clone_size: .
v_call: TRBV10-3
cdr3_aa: CATRTGMEAFF
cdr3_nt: TGTGCCACCAGGACAGGAATGGAAGCTTTCTTT

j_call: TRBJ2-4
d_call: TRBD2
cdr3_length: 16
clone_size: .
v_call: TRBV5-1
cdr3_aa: CASSLEASGSGNIQYF
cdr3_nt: TGCGCCAGCAGCTTGGAGGCTAGCGGGAGTGGGAACATTCAGTACTTC

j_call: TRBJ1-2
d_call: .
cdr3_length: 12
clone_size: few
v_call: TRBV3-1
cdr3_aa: CASSQEIYGYTF
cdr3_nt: TGTGCCAGCAGCCAAGAGATCTATGGCTACACCTTC

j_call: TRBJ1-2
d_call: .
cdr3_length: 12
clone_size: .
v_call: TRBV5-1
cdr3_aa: CASSLTTNGYTF
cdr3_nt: TGCGCCAGCAGCTTGACTACCAATGGCTACACCTTC

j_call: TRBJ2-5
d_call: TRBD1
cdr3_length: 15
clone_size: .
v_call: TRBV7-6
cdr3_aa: CASSLGTGNTETQYF
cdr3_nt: TGTGCCAGCAGCCTAGGGACAGGGAATACAGAGACCCAGTACTTC

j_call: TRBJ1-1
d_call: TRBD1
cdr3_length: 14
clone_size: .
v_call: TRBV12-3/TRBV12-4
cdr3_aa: CASSRTGDSTEAFF
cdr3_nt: TGTGCCAGCAGCCGGACAGGGGATAGCACTGAAGCTTTCTTT

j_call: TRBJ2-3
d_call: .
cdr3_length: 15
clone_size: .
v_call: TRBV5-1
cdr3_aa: CASSLGGFVTDTQYF
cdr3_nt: TGCGCCAGCAGCTTGGGCGGATTCGTCACAGATACGCAGTATTTT

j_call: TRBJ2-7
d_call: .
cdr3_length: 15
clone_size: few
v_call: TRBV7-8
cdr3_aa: CASSFQIEGSYEQYF
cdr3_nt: TGTGCCAGCAGCTTCCAGATAGAGGGGTCCTACGAGCAGTACTTC

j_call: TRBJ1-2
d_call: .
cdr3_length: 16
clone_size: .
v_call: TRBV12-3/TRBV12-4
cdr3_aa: CASTDSSLRSNYGYTF
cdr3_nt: TGTGCCAGCACCGACAGCTCCCTCCGCTCTAACTATGGCTACACCTTC

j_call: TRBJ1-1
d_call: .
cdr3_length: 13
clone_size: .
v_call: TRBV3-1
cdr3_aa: CASSHPRGREAFF
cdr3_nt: TGTGCCAGCAGCCACCCTAGGGGCAGGGAAGCTTTCTTT

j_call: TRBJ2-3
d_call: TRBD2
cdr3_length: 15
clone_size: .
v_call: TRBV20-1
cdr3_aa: CSGLKAGGRTDTQYF
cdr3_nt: TGCAGTGGGTTAAAGGCGGGGGGCAGGACAGATACGCAGTATTTT

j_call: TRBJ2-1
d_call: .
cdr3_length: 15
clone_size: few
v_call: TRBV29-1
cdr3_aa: CSVSSSYLSYNEQFF
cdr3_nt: TGCAGCGTCAGTTCTAGCTACCTATCCTACAATGAGCAGTTCTTC

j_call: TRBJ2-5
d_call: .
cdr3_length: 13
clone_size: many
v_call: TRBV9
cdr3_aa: CASSPDLKETQYF
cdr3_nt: TGTGCCAGCAGCCCGGACTTGAAAGAGACCCAGTACTTC

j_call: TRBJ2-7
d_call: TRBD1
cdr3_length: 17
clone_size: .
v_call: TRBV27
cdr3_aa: CASSPPSGTGDTYEQYF
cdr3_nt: TGTGCCAGCAGTCCTCCCTCCGGGACAGGGGACACCTACGAGCAGTACTTC

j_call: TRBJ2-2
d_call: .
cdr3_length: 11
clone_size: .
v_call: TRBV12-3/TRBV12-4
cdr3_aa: CASYMGGELFF
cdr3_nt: TGTGCCAGCTACATGGGGGGGGAGCTGTTTTTT

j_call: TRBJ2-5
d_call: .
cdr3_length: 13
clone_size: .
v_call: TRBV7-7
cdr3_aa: CASSFGRDGTQYF
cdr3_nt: TGTGCTAGCAGCTTTGGCAGGGACGGGACCCAGTACTTC

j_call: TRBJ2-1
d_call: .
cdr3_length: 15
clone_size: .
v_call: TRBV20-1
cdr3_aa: CSAHSRNGSRNEQFF
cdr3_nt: TGCAGTGCTCACTCCCGTAACGGGAGTAGAAATGAGCAGTTCTTC

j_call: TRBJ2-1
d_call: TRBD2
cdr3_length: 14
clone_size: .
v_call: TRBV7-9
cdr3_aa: CASSAGTSGLEQFF
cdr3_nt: TGTGCCAGCAGCGCCGGGACTAGCGGGCTTGAGCAGTTCTTC

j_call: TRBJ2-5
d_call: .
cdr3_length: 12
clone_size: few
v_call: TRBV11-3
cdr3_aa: CASSTPAETQYF
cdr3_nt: TGTGCCAGCAGCACTCCGGCTGAGACCCAGTACTTC

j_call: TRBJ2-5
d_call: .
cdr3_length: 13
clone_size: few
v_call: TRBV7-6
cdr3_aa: CASSPRREETQYF
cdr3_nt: TGTGCCAGCAGCCCGCGGAGGGAAGAGACCCAGTACTTC

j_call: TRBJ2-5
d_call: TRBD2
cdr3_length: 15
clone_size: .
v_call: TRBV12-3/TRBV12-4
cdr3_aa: CASRTSGRYSRGQYF
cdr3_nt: TGTGCCAGCAGGACTAGCGGGAGGTACTCTAGAGGCCAGTACTTC

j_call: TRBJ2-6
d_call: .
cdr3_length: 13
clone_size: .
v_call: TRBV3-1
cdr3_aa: CASTNLVANVLTF
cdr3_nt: TGTGCCAGCACGAACCTTGTGGCCAACGTCCTGACTTTC

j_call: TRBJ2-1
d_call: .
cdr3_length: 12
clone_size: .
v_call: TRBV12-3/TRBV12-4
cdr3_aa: CASSLINNEQFF
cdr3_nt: TGTGCCAGCAGTTTGATCAACAATGAGCAGTTCTTC

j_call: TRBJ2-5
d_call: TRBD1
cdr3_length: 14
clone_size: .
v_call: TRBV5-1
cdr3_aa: CASSLQGFQETQYF
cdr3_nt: TGCGCCAGCAGCTTACAGGGGTTCCAAGAGACCCAGTACTTC

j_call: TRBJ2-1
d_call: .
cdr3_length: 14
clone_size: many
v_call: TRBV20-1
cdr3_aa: CSARDWTTYNEQFF
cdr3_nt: TGCAGTGCTAGAGATTGGACTACTTACAATGAGCAGTTCTTC

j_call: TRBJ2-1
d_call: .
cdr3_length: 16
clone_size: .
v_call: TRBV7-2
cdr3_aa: CASSLAPDSSYNEQFF
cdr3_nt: TGTGCCAGCAGCTTAGCGCCGGACAGCTCCTACAATGAGCAGTTCTTC

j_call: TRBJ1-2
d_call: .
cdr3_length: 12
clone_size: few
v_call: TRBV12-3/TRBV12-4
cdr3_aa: CASSLKGGGYTF
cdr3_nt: TGTGCCAGCAGTTTAAAGGGGGGTGGCTACACCTTC

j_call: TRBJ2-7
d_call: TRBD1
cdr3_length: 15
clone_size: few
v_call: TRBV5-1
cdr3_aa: CASSTTGTGGDEQYF
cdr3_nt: TGCGCCAGCAGCACCACCGGGACAGGGGGAGACGAGCAGTACTTC

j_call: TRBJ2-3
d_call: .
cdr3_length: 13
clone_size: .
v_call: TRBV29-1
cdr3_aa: CSTKRGSTDTQYF
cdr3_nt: TGCAGCACAAAAAGGGGGAGCACAGATACGCAGTATTTT